This T cell receptor beta chain is from a study of T cell responses to AZD1222 COVID-19 vaccine. Turning to this clone: Its specificity is unknown.

Measured with immunoSEQ multiplex PCR; TCRdb has only the in-frame clones, and not every one. Here the sample spans 85,000 to 90,000 clones, about 86% being singletons. Regarding the study as a whole: Vaccine-associated CD4 TCRs spanned spike, dominant at 160-218 and 743-854. White British people made up most donors, females outnumbered males, and clonal diversity was possibly underestimated. The reported proportion of spike-specific TCRs targeting unmutated variant regions was nearly half. Repertoires were obtained solely post-peak T cell response.

Germline values: CDR1 SNHLY, CDR2 FYNNEI. V was shortened by 0 bases and J by 4 bases, with 12 bases between the two germline ends. The CDR3 is made up of 15 amino acids. The V gene is TRBV2, the J gene TRBJ1-2; TRBD1 is a possible D gene (5 bases). Sequences were derived from peripheral blood, sampled on day 0 of MenACWY control vaccination. This TCR came from an adult in good health. DNA of the CDR3: TGTGCCAGCAGTGAAGCGGTTGGGGGATTCTATGGCTACACCTTC. Its translation: CASSEAVGGFYGYTF.